The rows below give T cell receptor beta chains drawn from one sample of a study of beta chain bispecific antibodies for T cell cancers. No antigen has been identified for these receptors. In TCRdb, the 5' RACE reads were re-called with MiXCR into one record per CDR3 protein. The sample yields tens of thousands of distinct CDR3 sequences, about 2.7% seen once. The sequenced sample consisted of healthy donor T cells cultured with leukemia cells. The receptors were sampled from a human donor in good health. Some clones in this sample may be carry-over from other donors' samples. Both conserved end residues are part of each CDR3. D genes are given only for firm matches. Size is omitted from some rows. Given values are once, few, many or a class for expanded clones.

V	size	J	D	DNA	CDR3
TRBV20-1	few	TRBJ1-2	.	TGCAGTGCTAGAGATCTAGGGGTTCTAGTGGGAGGCTACACCTTC	CSARDLGVLVGGYTF
TRBV3-1	few	TRBJ2-1	.	TGTGCCAGCAGCCAAGTGCAGGGTGATTACAATGAGCAGTTCTTC	CASSQVQGDYNEQFF
TRBV5-5	.	TRBJ2-7	.	TGTGCCAGCAGCGTCGTAGGTAACGAGCAGTACTTC	CASSVVGNEQYF
TRBV18	many	TRBJ2-3	.	TGTGCCAGCTCTCCGACGGCGGGGCCCACAGATACGCAGTATTTT	CASSPTAGPTDTQYF
TRBV20-1	many	TRBJ1-1	TRBD1	TGCAGTGCTAGAGTTCTCCGACAGGGCAAGAACACTGAAGCTTTCTTT	CSARVLRQGKNTEAFF
TRBV6-1	few	TRBJ1-5	TRBD1	TGTGCCAGCAGTGAGTGGCAGGGGGGCAATCAGCCCCAGCATTTT	CASSEWQGGNQPQHF
TRBV9	many	TRBJ2-3	.	TGTGCCAGCAGCGGCCTCATTGCGTTTGGCGGAATTACAGATACGCAGTATTTT	CASSGLIAFGGITDTQYF
TRBV10-3	many	TRBJ2-1	.	TGTGCCATCAGTGAGTCTGGCCTCCGGGTGAGTAATGAGCAGTTCTTC	CAISESGLRVSNEQFF
TRBV7-6	many	TRBJ2-1	.	TGTGCCAGCAGCTTAGCGGTAGGGAACAATGAGCAGTTCTTC	CASSLAVGNNEQFF
TRBV5-4	.	TRBJ1-1	TRBD1	TGTGCCAGCAGCCCGGGACAGCCAATGAACACTGAAGCTTTCTTT	CASSPGQPMNTEAFF
TRBV6-5	many	TRBJ1-2	.	TGTGCCAGCAGTTACACGTCACAGGGTGACTATGGCTACACCTTC	CASSYTSQGDYGYTF
TRBV6-1	many	TRBJ2-1	TRBD2	TGTGCCAGCTCGGGCTCTTTAGGTAGCGGGGCTCTCTCCTACAATGAGCAGTTCTTC	CASSGSLGSGALSYNEQFF
TRBV27	many	TRBJ1-1	.	TGTGCCAGCAGCTCTGGGGGCACTGAAGCTTTCTTT	CASSSGGTEAFF
TRBV7-6	many	TRBJ1-6	TRBD1	TGTGCCAGCAGCTTAGAGACAGGGGGAACCTATAATTCACCCCTCCACTTT	CASSLETGGTYNSPLHF
TRBV27	many	TRBJ2-7	.	TGTGCCAGCAGTAGGGCGGCGAGAGTCTCCTACGAGCAGTACTTC	CASSRAARVSYEQYF
TRBV12-3/TRBV12-4	many	TRBJ1-2	TRBD1	TGTGCCAGCAGCACTTGGGACAGCCGTGGCTACACCTTC	CASSTWDSRGYTF
TRBV7-3	many	TRBJ2-1	.	TGTGCCAGCAGCACCCTGGGGGGTTACAATGAGCAGTTCTTC	CASSTLGGYNEQFF
TRBV7-8	.	TRBJ2-3	.	TGTGCCAGCAGCCACACCAGGGGGGAGGGAAGCACAGATACGCAGTATTTT	CASSHTRGEGSTDTQYF
TRBV4-1	many	TRBJ1-2	TRBD1	TGCGCCAGCAGGACCGAGGTACAGGGGGCGGAAGGCTACACCTTC	CASRTEVQGAEGYTF
TRBV6-5	many	TRBJ2-7	TRBD2	TGTGCCAGCAGGATTGGGGGGGCCTACGAGCAGTACTTC	CASRIGGAYEQYF
TRBV6-5	many	TRBJ2-1	.	TGTGCCAGCAGTTACCGGGGGGCCGGCTACAATGAGCAGTTCTTC	CASSYRGAGYNEQFF
TRBV20-1	medium-sized	TRBJ1-5	.	TGCAGTGCTAGAGATTTAGCGTGGGAACGGCCCCAGCATTTT	CSARDLAWERPQHF
TRBV3-1	many	TRBJ1-1	.	TGTGCCAGCAGCCATTCGTGGGGGAACCCGAACACTGAAGCTTTCTTT	CASSHSWGNPNTEAFF
TRBV27	many	TRBJ1-1	TRBD1	TGTGCCAGCAGTTCCGGGACAGGGAGAGGGGGGTTCATGAACACTGAAGCTTTCTTT	CASSSGTGRGGFMNTEAFF
TRBV4-1	many	TRBJ2-5	.	TGCGCCAGCAGCCGGTTAGAATGGGGAGAGACCCAGTACTTC	CASSRLEWGETQYF
TRBV28	many	TRBJ2-4	TRBD1	TGTGCCAGCAGCGTACTACACAGGGGAGCAGCCAAAAACATTCAGTACTTC	CASSVLHRGAAKNIQYF
TRBV7-9	many	TRBJ2-5	TRBD2	TGTGCCAGCAGCGCGAGCGGGGCCCGGGAGACCCAGTACTTC	CASSASGARETQYF
TRBV3-1	many	TRBJ2-3	.	TGTGCCAGCAGCCAAGATTTGGCTCTCTTTGGGGATACGCAGTATTTT	CASSQDLALFGDTQYF
TRBV7-6	many	TRBJ2-1	.	TGTGCCAGCAGCCCCTTAGGGGTCGAGCAGTTCTTC	CASSPLGVEQFF
TRBV27	many	TRBJ1-2	.	TGTGCCAGCAGTCCTGGGACGTTCTACTATGGCTACACCTTC	CASSPGTFYYGYTF
TRBV4-1	many	TRBJ2-7	.	TGCGCCAGCAGCCAAGATCACGGTACAGGCTACGAGCAGTACTTC	CASSQDHGTGYEQYF
TRBV7-9	many	TRBJ2-7	TRBD1	TGTGCCAGCAGCCCCCGAGACAGGGGTCCTACCTACGAGCAGTACTTC	CASSPRDRGPTYEQYF
TRBV9	many	TRBJ2-1	TRBD2	TGTGCCAGCAGCGTAGCTGGTGAAGCGGGGGGTTCTGGTGAGCAGTTCTTC	CASSVAGEAGGSGEQFF
TRBV29-1	many	TRBJ2-3	.	TGCAGCGTTGGCGCCCTAATGGATACGCAGTATTTT	CSVGALMDTQYF
TRBV20-1	many	TRBJ2-1	TRBD2	TGCAGTGCTAGGGAACTAGCGGGGGGAAATGAGCAGTTCTTC	CSARELAGGNEQFF
TRBV7-8	many	TRBJ2-7	.	TGTGCCAGCAGCTTCTCGTCCGGGGAAGGTTACGAGCAGTACTTC	CASSFSSGEGYEQYF
TRBV5-1	many	TRBJ2-3	.	TGCGCCAGCAGCTTAGAGCGAGATACGCAGTATTTT	CASSLERDTQYF
TRBV27	many	TRBJ2-6	.	TGTGCCAGCAGCGGGGCCTCTGGGGCCAACGTCCTGACTTTC	CASSGASGANVLTF
TRBV7-3	many	TRBJ1-1	.	TGTGCCAGCAGCCCCGCCGGGGGGGTGGACACTGAAGCTTTCTTT	CASSPAGGVDTEAFF
TRBV3-1	many	TRBJ1-6	.	TGTGCCAGCAGCCAAGACAGGGCTTCACCCCTCCACTTT	CASSQDRASPLHF
TRBV5-1	many	TRBJ1-1	.	TGCGCCAGCAGCTTGGCGGGATCTCCTGAAGCTTTCTTT	CASSLAGSPEAFF
TRBV5-1	many	TRBJ2-1	TRBD1	TGCGCCAGCAGCTTGGCTACAGGGGGCGCCTACAATGAGCAGTTCTTC	CASSLATGGAYNEQFF
TRBV19	many	TRBJ2-1	TRBD1	TGTGCCAGTAGTATGTGGGACAGTTACAATGAGCAGTTCTTC	CASSMWDSYNEQFF